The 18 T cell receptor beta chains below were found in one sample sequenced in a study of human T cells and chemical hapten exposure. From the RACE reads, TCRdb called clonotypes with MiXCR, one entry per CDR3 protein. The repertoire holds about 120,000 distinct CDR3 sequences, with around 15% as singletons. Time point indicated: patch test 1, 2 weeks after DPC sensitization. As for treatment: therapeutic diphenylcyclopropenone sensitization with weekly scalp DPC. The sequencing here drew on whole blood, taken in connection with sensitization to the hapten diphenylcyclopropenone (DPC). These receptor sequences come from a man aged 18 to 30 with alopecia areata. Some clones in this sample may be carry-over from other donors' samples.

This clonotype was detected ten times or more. The CDR3 DNA reads as TGTGCCAGCACCCATTCCCGGGCCCCCCTCGAGAGGGGAAACACCATATATTTT. Protein: CASTHSRAPLERGNTIYF. This rearrangement joins TRBV7-8 to TRBJ1-3; D gene ambiguous. This CDR3 spans 18 amino acids. CDR1 is SGHVS and CDR2 is FQNEAQ in the germline V gene. Trimming cost V 7 bases and J 4 bases, with 26 bases left between them.

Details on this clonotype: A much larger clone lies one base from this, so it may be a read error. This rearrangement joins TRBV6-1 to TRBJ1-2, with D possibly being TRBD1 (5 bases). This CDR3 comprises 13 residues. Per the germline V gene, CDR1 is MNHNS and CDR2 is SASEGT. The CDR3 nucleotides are TGTCCCAGCAGTGAGTCAGGGTTCTATGGCTACACCTTC. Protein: CPSSESGFYGYTF.

DNA for the CDR3: TGTGCCAGCAGTTACTCGACTGGTGCTGAAGCTTTCTTT. This sequence encodes CASSYSTGAEAFF. The rearrangement joins TRBV6-6 to TRBJ1-1; D uncertain. CDR3 size: 13 residues. V dropped 0 bases and J dropped 6 bases, with 8 bases sitting between them. The V gene's germline CDR1 is MNHNY and CDR2 SVGAGI (reference sequence).

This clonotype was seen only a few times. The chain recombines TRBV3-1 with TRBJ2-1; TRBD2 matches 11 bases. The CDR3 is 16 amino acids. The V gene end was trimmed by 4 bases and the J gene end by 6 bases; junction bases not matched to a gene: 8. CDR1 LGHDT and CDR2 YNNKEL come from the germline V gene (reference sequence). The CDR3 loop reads CASSRLGLAAFNEQFF. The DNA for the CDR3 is TGTGCCAGCAGCCGACTGGGACTAGCGGCGTTCAATGAGCAGTTCTTC.

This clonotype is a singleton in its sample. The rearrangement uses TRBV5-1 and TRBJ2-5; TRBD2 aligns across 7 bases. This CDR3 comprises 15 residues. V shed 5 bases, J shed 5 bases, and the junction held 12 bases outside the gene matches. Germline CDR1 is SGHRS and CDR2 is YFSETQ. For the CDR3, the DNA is TGCGCCAGCAGTCCGACACCTAGAGCGGGGGAGACCCAGTACTTC. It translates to CASSPTPRAGETQYF.

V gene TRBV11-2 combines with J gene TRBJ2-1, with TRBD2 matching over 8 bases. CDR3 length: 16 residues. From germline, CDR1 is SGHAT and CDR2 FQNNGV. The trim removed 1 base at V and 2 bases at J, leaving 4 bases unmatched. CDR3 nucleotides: TGTGCCAGCAGCTTAGGGTCGGGGGGGCCCTACAATGAGCAGTTCTTC. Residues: CASSLGSGGPYNEQFF.

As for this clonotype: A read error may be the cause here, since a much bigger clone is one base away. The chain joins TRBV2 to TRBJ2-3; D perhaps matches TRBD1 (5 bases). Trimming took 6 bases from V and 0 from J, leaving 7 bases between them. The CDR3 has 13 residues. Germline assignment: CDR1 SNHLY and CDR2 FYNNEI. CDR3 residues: CASSRQSTDTQYF. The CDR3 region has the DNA TGTGCCAGCAGCCGACAGAGCACAGATACGCAGTATTTT.

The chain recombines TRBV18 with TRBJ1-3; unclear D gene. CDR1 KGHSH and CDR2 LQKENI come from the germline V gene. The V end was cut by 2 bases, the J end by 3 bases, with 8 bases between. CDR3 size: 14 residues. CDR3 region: CASSPGYGGNTIYF. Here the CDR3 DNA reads TGTGCCAGCTCACCAGGGTACGGTGGAAACACCATATATTTT.

The CDR3 is CASSEEDNTEAFF. The CDR3 DNA is TGTGCCAGCAGCGAGGAAGATAACACTGAAGCTTTCTTT. The gene calls are TRBV6-4 and TRBJ1-1; the D is unclear. The germline V gene has CDR1 MRHNA and CDR2 SNTAGT. CDR3 size: 13 residues. V was cut by 6 bases and J by 2 bases, with 10 bases left in between.

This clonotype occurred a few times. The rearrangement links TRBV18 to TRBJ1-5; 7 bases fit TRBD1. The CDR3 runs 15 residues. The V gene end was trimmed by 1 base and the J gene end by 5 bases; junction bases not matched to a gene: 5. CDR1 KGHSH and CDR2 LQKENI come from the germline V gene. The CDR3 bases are TGTGCCAGCTCACCACAGCGGCAGGGGGATCAGCCCCAGCATTTT. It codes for CASSPQRQGDQPQHF.

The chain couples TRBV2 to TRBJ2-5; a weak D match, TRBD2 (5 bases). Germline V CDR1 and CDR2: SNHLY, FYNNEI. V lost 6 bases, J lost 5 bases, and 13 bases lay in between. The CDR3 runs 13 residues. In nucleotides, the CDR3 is TGTGCCAGCAGGGGCGAGGAGGTCGAGACCCAGTACTTC. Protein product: CASRGEEVETQYF.

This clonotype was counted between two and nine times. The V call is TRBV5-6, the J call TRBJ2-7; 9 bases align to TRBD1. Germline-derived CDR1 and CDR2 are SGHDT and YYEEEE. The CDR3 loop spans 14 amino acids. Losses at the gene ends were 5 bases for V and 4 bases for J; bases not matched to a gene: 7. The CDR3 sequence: CASRPGQGMYEQYF. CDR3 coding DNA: TGTGCCAGCAGGCCCGGACAGGGGATGTACGAGCAGTACTTC.

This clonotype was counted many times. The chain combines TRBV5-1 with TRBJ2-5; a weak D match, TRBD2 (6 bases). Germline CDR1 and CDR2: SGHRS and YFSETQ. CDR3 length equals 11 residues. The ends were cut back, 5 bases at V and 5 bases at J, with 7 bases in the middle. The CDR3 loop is CASREGETQYF. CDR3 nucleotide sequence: TGCGCCAGCAGGGAGGGGGAGACCCAGTACTTC.

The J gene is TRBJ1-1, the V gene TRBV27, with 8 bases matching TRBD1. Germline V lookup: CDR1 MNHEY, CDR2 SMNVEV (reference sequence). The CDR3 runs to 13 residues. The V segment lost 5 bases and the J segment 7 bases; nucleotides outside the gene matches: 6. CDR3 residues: CASSLTGAGEAFF. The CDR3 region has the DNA TGTGCCAGCAGTCTGACAGGGGCGGGTGAAGCTTTCTTT.

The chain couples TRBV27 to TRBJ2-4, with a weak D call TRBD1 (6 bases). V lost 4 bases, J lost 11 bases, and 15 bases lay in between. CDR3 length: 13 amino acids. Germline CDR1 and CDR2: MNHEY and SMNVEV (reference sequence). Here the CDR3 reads CASSSWDTRLQYF. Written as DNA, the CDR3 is TGTGCCAGCAGTTCATGGGACACCCGCCTTCAGTACTTC.

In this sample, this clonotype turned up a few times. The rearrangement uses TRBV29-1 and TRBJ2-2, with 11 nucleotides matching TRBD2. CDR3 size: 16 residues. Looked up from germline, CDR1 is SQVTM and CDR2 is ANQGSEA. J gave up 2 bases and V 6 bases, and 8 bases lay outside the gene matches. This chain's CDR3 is CSVRLGTSGNTGELFF. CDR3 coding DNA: TGCAGCGTGAGATTAGGGACTAGCGGCAACACCGGGGAGCTGTTTTTT.

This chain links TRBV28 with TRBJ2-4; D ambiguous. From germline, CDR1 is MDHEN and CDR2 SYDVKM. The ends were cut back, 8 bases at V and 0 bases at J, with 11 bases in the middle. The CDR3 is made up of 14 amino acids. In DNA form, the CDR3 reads TGTGCCAGCCTCCCCGGCCTAGCCAAAAACATTCAGTACTTC. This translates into CASLPGLAKNIQYF.

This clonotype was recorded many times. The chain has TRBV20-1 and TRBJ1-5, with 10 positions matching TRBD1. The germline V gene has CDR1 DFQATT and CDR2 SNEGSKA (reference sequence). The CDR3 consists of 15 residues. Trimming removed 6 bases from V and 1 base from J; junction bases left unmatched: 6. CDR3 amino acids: CSATTGGTSNQPQHF. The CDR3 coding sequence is TGCAGTGCCACGACAGGGGGCACGAGCAATCAGCCCCAGCATTTT.